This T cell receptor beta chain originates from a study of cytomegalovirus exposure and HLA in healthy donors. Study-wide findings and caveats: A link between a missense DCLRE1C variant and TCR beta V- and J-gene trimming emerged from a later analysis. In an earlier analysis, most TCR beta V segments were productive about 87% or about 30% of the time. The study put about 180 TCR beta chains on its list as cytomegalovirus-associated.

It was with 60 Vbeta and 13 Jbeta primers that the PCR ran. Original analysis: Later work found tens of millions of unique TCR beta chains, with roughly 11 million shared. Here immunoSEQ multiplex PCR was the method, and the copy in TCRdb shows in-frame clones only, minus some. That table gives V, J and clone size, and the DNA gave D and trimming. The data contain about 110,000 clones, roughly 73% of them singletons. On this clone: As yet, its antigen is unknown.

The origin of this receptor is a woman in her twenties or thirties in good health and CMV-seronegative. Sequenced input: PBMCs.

The CDR3 loop is CASSLVGGEGQPQHF. CDR3 DNA sequence: TGTGCCAGCAGCTTAGTAGGAGGGGAGGGTCAGCCCCAGCATTTT. The chain has TRBV7-8 and TRBJ1-5, with a weak D call TRBD1 (5 bases). Looked up from germline, CDR1 is SGHVS and CDR2 is FQNEAQ. The V gene lost 1 base and the J gene lost 6 bases, with 13 bases spanning the gap. The CDR3 is 15 amino acids.